This T cell receptor (beta chain) originates from a study of technical replicates of blood from a few donors. Profiling relied on immunoSEQ multiplex PCR, and the TCRdb table lists in-frame clones only, not all of them. This table has 80,000 or so clones, roughly 98% appearing once. Trimming took 4 bases from V and 3 from J, leaving 13 bases between them. The CDR3 covers 14 residues. Germline CDR1 is MDHEN and CDR2 is SYDVKM. The chain couples TRBV28 to TRBJ2-7; no firm D call. This receptor was taken from a human donor in good health. The sequencing sample was made of T cells isolated from PBMCs. The chain's CDR3 is CASSSTRVRYEQYF. The CDR3 DNA reads as TGTGCCAGCAGTTCGACCCGGGTCCGCTACGAGCAGTACTTC.